The 11 T cell receptor beta chains below were found in one sample sequenced in a study of cytotoxic CD8 clonotypes in ibrutinib-treated CLL. Data came from immunoSEQ multiplex PCR; TCRdb stores just in-frame clones and leaves some out. The repertoire includes 20,000 to 25,000 clones, approximately 71% of them detected once, and more than 40% sits in the top ten. The sample consisted of PBMCs, taken after 12 months of ibrutinib treatment. The receptors here all came from a human donor with chronic lymphocytic leukemia.

This sequence joins TRBV7-9 and TRBJ2-6; 9 bases are shared with TRBD1. V was pared by 5 bases and J by 4 bases, with 6 bases of the junction left unmatched. CDR1 is SEHNR, CDR2 FQNEAQ, per germline (reference sequence). CDR3 length equals 16 residues. The CDR3 here is CASSGYRGPGANVLTF. Written as DNA, the CDR3 is TGTGCCAGCAGCGGTTACAGGGGGCCCGGGGCCAACGTCCTGACTTTC.

This clone was observed a few times. This chain connects TRBV21-1 to TRBJ1-5. TRBV21-1 is labeled a pseudogene. There are 15 residues in the CDR3. In DNA, the CDR3 is TGTGCCAGCAGCAAACGAGATGGGGTCAATCAGCCCCAGCATTTT. As protein: CASSKRDGVNQPQHF.

The chain employs TRBV5-6 and TRBJ2-6; D is unresolved. This CDR3 has 13 residues. Trimming cost V 4 bases and J 0 bases, with 2 bases left between them. Germline CDR1 and CDR2: SGHDT and YYEEEE. The DNA of the CDR3 is TGTGCCAGCAGCCGCTCTGGGGCCAACGTCCTGACTTTC. It translates to CASSRSGANVLTF.

The CDR3 sequence: CASSETLDIQYF. CDR3 DNA sequence: TGCGCCAGCAGTGAGACCTTGGACATTCAGTACTTC. The V and J genes are TRBV10-2 and TRBJ2-4; D unresolved. Germline V lookup: CDR1 WSHSY, CDR2 SAAADI. The CDR3 sequence is 12 residues long. Trimming took 2 bases from V and 8 from J, leaving 7 bases between them.

The table lists this clone with a few counts. The V and J genes are TRBV30 and TRBJ1-6; possibly TRBD1 for D (5 bases). This CDR3 contains 13 residues. Germline CDR1 reads GTSNPN; CDR2 reads SVGIG (reference sequence). Trimming removed 3 bases from V and 3 bases from J, with 6 bases in between. The CDR3 loop is CAWRDIYNSPLHF. CDR3 bases: TGTGCCTGGAGGGACATCTATAATTCACCCCTCCACTTT.

The chain recombines TRBV5-1 with TRBJ1-6; possibly TRBD1 for D (6 bases). CDR1 SGHRS and CDR2 YFSETQ come from the germline V gene. The CDR3 covers 14 residues. V lost 0 bases and J 7 bases, leaving 8 bases between the germline ends. The CDR3 loop is CASSLGQGNSPLHF. The DNA for the CDR3 is TGCGCCAGCAGCTTGGGGCAGGGGAATTCACCCCTCCACTTT.

There are a few counts of this clone. In DNA form, the CDR3 reads TGTGCCAGCAGCTTGCGAGGGACGGGTGGGAATGAGCAGTTCTTC. It is translated as CASSLRGTGGNEQFF. This rearrangement joins TRBV11-3 to TRBJ2-1, with D perhaps matching TRBD1 or TRBD2 (5 bases each). The V gene lost 3 bases and the J gene lost 7 bases, with 16 bases spanning the gap. The CDR3 runs to 15 residues. CDR1 is SGHNT, CDR2 YENEEA, per germline.

The chain carries TRBV30 and TRBJ2-6; TRBD1 matches 8 bases. V lost 3 bases and J lost 0; bases outside the gene matches: 10. The CDR3 sequence is 18 residues long. The germline CDR1 and CDR2 sequences are GTSNPN and SVGIG (reference sequence). The DNA of the CDR3 is TGTGCCTGGAGAGAGAAGGGACAGGTCCACTCTGGGGCCAACGTCCTGACTTTC. Protein sequence: CAWREKGQVHSGANVLTF.

The rearrangement joins TRBV7-9 to TRBJ2-5; D gene ambiguous. Germline V gene sequence: CDR1 SEHNR, CDR2 FQNEAQ (reference sequence). The CDR3 is made up of 11 amino acids. The ends were cut back, 2 bases at V and 5 bases at J, with 3 bases in the middle. DNA for the CDR3: TGTGCCAGCAGCTTAACGGAGACCCAGTACTTC. Translation: CASSLTETQYF.

The J gene is TRBJ1-2, the V gene TRBV6-6; D might be TRBD1 (5 bases). Per the germline V gene, CDR1 is MNHNY and CDR2 is SVGAGI (reference sequence). The CDR3 runs to 13 residues. With 4 bases removed from V and 1 base from J, the gap between germline ends came to 7 bases. Here the CDR3 DNA reads TGTGCCAGCAGTTCCGGGGGTAACTATGGCTACACCTTC. Amino acid sequence: CASSSGGNYGYTF.

V is TRBV5-6 and J is TRBJ1-4, with 9 bases identical to TRBD1. J gave up 7 bases and V 3 bases, and 4 bases lay outside the gene matches. CDR3 size: 14 residues. CDR1 SGHDT and CDR2 YYEEEE come from the germline V gene. CDR3 sequence: CASSWTGVSEKLFF. CDR3 bases: TGTGCCAGCAGCTGGACAGGGGTTAGTGAAAAACTGTTTTTT.